Sequencing of this TCR beta chain was carried out in a study of cytomegalovirus exposure and HLA in healthy donors. Looking at the study overall: Within the Caucasian-associated ancestry cluster were roughly 82% of the roughly 400 genotyped donors. Findings and caveats of the study: Researchers catalogued around 150 TCR beta chains as cytomegalovirus-associated.

With respect to this clone: Its antigen is not known.

Germline CDR1 and CDR2: SGHRS and YFSETQ. Germline trimming cut 4 bases from V and 3 bases from J; bases unmatched to any gene: 2. The CDR3 loop spans 15 amino acids. Researchers ran the PCR with 60 Vbeta and 13 Jbeta primers. The assay was immunoSEQ multiplex PCR, and TCRdb's table has in-frame clones only and misses some. The sample yields 150,000 to 200,000 clones, approximately 82% seen once. Sequenced: PBMCs. This receptor was identified in a woman in her thirties or forties in good health and CMV-seropositive. The chain uses TRBV5-1 and TRBJ2-1; 12 positions match TRBD2. The CDR3 sequence: CASSRTSGNYNEQFF. The CDR3 region has the DNA TGCGCCAGCAGCCGGACTAGCGGGAACTACAATGAGCAGTTCTTC.